These 5 T cell receptor beta chains originate from one sample sequenced in a study of blood T cell repertoires in COVID-19. Profiling relied on immunoSEQ multiplex PCR, and the TCRdb table lists in-frame clones only, not all of them. The table records 25,000 to 35,000 clones, 60% to 80% of them present only once. Sequencing was done on a sample of peripheral blood. The receptor set was obtained from a boy aged 2 to 10 with active or convalescent COVID-19.

The chain is built from TRBV12-3 or TRBV12-4 and TRBJ2-2, with D hard to call. With 6 bases removed from V and 8 bases from J, the gap between germline ends came to 10 bases. This CDR3 spans 12 amino acids. The CDR3 nucleotides are TGTGCCAGCAGCTCGGTCGTTGGGGAGCTGTTTTTT. It codes for CASSSVVGELFF.

The rearrangement joins TRBV6-5 to TRBJ1-1, with a weak D call TRBD1 (5 bases). The CDR3 loop spans 16 amino acids. The germline V and J ends were trimmed by 4 bases and 0 bases, with 15 bases remaining between them. The germline CDR1 and CDR2 sequences are MNHEY and SVGAGI. The CDR3 reads CASSLSGGMVNTEAFF. The DNA for the CDR3 is TGTGCCAGCAGTTTAAGCGGGGGGATGGTGAACACTGAAGCTTTCTTT.

In its sample, this clone was seen once. This rearrangement joins TRBV7-8 to TRBJ1-4; TRBD1 might be the D (5 bases). Germline CDR1 is SGHVS and CDR2 is FQNEAQ. The CDR3 length is 15 residues. Trimming removed 6 bases from V and 3 bases from J, with 14 bases in between. The CDR3 region is CASSYRIVPNEKLFF. CDR3 coding DNA: TGTGCCAGCAGTTACAGGATAGTCCCTAATGAAAAACTGTTTTTT.

This clone showed up just once. The genes are TRBV28 and TRBJ1-2; 8 nucleotides line up with TRBD1. After removal of 5 bases from V and 5 bases from J, the junction contained 4 bases not matched to a gene. This CDR3 spans 13 amino acids. Germline V gene lookup returns CDR1 MDHEN and CDR2 SYDVKM. The CDR3 loop reads CASSKDRAYGYTF. CDR3 nucleotide sequence: TGTGCCAGCAGTAAGGACAGGGCTTATGGCTACACCTTC.

In this sample, this clone is medium-sized (0.01 to 0.1%). This chain connects TRBV18 to TRBJ2-1; TRBD2 agrees at 9 bases. V was pared by 1 base and J by 5 bases, with 0 bases of the junction left unmatched. Germline CDR1 KGHSH, CDR2 LQKENI. The CDR3 is made up of 14 amino acids. The CDR3 DNA reads as TGTGCCAGCTCACCACTAGCGGGAGACAATGAGCAGTTCTTC. This codes for CASSPLAGDNEQFF.